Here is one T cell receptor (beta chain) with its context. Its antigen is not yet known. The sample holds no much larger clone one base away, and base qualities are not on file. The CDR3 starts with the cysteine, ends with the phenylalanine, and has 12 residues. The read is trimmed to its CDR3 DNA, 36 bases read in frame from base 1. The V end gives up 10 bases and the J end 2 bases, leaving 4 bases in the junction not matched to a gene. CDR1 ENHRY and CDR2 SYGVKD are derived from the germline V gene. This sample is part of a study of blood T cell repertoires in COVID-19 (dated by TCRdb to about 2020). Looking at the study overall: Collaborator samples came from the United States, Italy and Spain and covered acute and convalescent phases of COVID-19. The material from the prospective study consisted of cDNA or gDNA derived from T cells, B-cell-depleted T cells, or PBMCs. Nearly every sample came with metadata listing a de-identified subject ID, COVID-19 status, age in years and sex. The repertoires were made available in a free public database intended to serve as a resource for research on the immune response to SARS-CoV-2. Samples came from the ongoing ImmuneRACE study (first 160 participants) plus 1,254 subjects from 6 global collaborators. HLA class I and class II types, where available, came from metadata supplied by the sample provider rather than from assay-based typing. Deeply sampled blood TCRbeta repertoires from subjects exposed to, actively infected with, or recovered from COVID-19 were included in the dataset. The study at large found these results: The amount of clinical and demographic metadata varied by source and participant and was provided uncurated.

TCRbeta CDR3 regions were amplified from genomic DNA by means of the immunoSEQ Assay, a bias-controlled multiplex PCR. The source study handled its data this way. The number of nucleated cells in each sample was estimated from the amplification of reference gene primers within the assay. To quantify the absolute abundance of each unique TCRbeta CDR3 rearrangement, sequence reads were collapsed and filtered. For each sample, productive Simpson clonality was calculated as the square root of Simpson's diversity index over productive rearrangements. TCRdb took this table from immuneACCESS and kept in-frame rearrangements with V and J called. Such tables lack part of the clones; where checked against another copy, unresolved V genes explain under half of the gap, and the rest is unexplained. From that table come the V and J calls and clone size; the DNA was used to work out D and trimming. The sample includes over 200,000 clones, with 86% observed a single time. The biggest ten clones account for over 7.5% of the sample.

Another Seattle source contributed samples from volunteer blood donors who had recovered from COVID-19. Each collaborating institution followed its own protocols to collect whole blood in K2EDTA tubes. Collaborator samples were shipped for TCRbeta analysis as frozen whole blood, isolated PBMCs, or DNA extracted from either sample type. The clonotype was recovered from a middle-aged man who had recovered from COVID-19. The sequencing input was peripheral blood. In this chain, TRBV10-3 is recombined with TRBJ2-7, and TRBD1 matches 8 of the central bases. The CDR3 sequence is CASRTGPYEQYF. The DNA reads TGTGCCAGCCGGACAGGGCCCTACGAGCAGTACTTC.